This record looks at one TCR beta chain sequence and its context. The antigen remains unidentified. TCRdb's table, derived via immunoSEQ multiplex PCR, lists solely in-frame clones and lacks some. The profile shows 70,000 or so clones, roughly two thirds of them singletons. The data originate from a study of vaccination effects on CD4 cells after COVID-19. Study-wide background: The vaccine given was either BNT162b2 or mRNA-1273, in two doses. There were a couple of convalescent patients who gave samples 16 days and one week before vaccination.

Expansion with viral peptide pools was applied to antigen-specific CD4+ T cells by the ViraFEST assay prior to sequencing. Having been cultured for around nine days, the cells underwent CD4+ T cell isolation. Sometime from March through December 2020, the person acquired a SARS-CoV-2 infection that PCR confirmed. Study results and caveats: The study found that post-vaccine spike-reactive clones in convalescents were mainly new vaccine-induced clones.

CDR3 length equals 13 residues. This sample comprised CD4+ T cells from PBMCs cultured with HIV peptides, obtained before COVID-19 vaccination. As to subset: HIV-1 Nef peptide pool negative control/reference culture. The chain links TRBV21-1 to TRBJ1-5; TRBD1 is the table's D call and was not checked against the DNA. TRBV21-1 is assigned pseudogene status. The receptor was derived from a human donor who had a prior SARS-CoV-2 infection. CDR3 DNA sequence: TGTGCCAGCATCACAGGGGAGAACCAGCCCCAGCATTTT. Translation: CASITGENQPQHF.